What follows are 21 T cell receptor beta chains derived from one specimen sequenced in a study of OX40 agonist ivuxolimab in advanced cancers. TCRdb keeps only in-frame clones here, not all; method: immunoSEQ multiplex PCR. The table includes tens of thousands of clones, 85% detected once. This material consisted of CD4+ or CD8+ T cells sorted from blood, taken in a trial of the OX40 agonist ivuxolimab. These receptors all come from an adult with an advanced solid tumor such as melanoma, head and neck, liver or kidney cancer.

The chain recombines TRBV6-5 with TRBJ1-1; weak D call: TRBD1 (5 bases). The CDR3 runs to 16 residues. The germline V gene has CDR1 MNHEY and CDR2 SVGAGI. V dropped 0 bases and J dropped 4 bases, with 15 bases sitting between them. CDR3 sequence: CASSYSGAGYGTEAFF. The CDR3 DNA reads TGTGCCAGCAGTTACTCTGGCGCAGGGTACGGCACTGAAGCTTTCTTT.

V and J are TRBV6-4 and TRBJ2-3; no firm D call. The germline gives CDR1 MRHNA, CDR2 SNTAGT. The CDR3 is made up of 13 amino acids. V dropped 8 bases and J dropped 2 bases, with 11 bases sitting between them. Written as DNA, the CDR3 is TGTGCCAGCGCCTTGGTTCCCACAGATACGCAGTATTTT. Translating gives CASALVPTDTQYF.

The chain couples TRBV7-2 to TRBJ2-7, with a weak D call TRBD2 (5 bases). V gave up 3 bases and J gave up 2 bases, with 8 bases separating them. Germline V gene sequence: CDR1 SGHTA, CDR2 FQGNSA. CDR3 length: 13 residues. CDR3 coding DNA: TGTGCCAGCAGCTTTTACGGGGCCTACGAGCAGTACTTC. This encodes CASSFYGAYEQYF.

The chain links TRBV7-8 to TRBJ2-7; 8 nucleotides line up with TRBD1. Germline lookup yields CDR1 SGHVS and CDR2 FQNEAQ. The CDR3 totals 14 residues. Trimming took 5 bases from V and 7 from J; bases not matched to a gene: 10. CDR3 in DNA: TGTGCCAGCAGCCTGGGTGACAGGGGCGGGGAGCAGTACTTC. It encodes CASSLGDRGGEQYF.

The rearrangement joins TRBV5-5 to TRBJ1-5, with 9 bases that match TRBD1. With 0 bases clipped from V and 4 bases from J, the junction kept 2 bases outside the gene matches. There are 15 residues in the CDR3. Germline V gene data show CDR1 as SGHKS and CDR2 as YYEKEE (reference sequence). CDR3 in amino acids: CASSLGGQGNQPQHF. CDR3 sequence (DNA): TGTGCCAGCAGCTTGGGGGGACAGGGTAATCAGCCCCAGCATTTT.

J is TRBJ1-4 and V is TRBV5-1; 7 nucleotides align to TRBD1. In germline, CDR1 is SGHRS, CDR2 YFSETQ. J lost 4 bases, V lost 5 bases, and 11 bases had no gene match. This CDR3 contains 16 residues. The CDR3: CASSNGQARDNEKLFF. CDR3 coding DNA: TGCGCCAGCAGTAACGGACAGGCCCGCGATAATGAAAAACTGTTTTTT.

The chain employs TRBV5-1 and TRBJ2-2; D may be TRBD1 (5 bases). Germline CDR1 is SGHRS and CDR2 is YFSETQ. Trimming cost V 0 bases and J 9 bases, with 15 bases left between them. CDR3 length equals 15 residues. The CDR3 bases are TGCGCCAGCAGCTTGGGTTCCCAGGGTGGCCGGGAGCTGTTTTTT. This gives the protein CASSLGSQGGRELFF.

This chain connects TRBV19 to TRBJ2-1; 13 bases match TRBD2. Trimming at V came to 5 bases and at J to 7 bases, leaving 5 bases not matched to a gene. This CDR3 region has 15 residues. Germline V gene sequence: CDR1 LNHDA, CDR2 SQIVND (reference sequence). In DNA, the CDR3 is TGTGCCAGTAGTTGGACTAGCGGGAGTAGTAATGAGCAGTTCTTC. It specifies CASSWTSGSSNEQFF.

This chain uses TRBV9 with TRBJ1-1; D gene unclear. The germline V and J ends were trimmed by 0 bases and 0 bases, with 6 bases remaining between them. CDR1 is SGDLS and CDR2 is YYNGEE in the germline V gene. This CDR3 spans 14 amino acids. The CDR3 protein is CASSVVTMNTEAFF. The DNA of the CDR3 is TGTGCCAGCAGCGTAGTGACAATGAACACTGAAGCTTTCTTT.

This clone was detected only once. The chain is built from TRBV9 and TRBJ1-2; tentative D call: TRBD1 (5 bases). The CDR3 is 13 residues long. Trimming removed 0 bases from V and 7 bases from J, with 10 bases in between. Germline CDR1 reads SGDLS; CDR2 reads YYNGEE. CDR3 DNA sequence: TGTGCCAGCAGCGTAGGGGGCATCGGTGGCTACACCTTC. It translates to CASSVGGIGGYTF.

The rearrangement links TRBV30 to TRBJ1-2; D may be TRBD1 (6 bases). Germline V CDR1 and CDR2: GTSNPN, SVGIG (reference sequence). V lost 2 bases to trimming and J lost 8 bases, with 18 bases between them. This CDR3 is built from 14 residues. The CDR3 is CAWSPPRGARGYTF. CDR3 nucleotides: TGTGCCTGGAGTCCCCCCCGGGGGGCGAGGGGCTACACCTTC.

The V call is TRBV18, the J call TRBJ1-4; D may be TRBD1 (5 bases). The V end was cut by 0 bases, the J end by 4 bases, with 9 bases between. This CDR3 is 15 amino acids long. CDR1 and CDR2 from the germline V gene are KGHSH and LQKENI. The CDR3, as DNA: TGTGCCAGCTCACCACCGGGGGGGGATAATGAAAAACTGTTTTTT. As protein: CASSPPGGDNEKLFF.

The V call is TRBV14, the J call TRBJ2-2; 11 bases match TRBD2. After removal of 0 bases from V and 4 bases from J, the junction contained 7 bases not matched to a gene. Germline lookup yields CDR1 SGHDN and CDR2 FVKESK. This CDR3 is 18 amino acids long. CDR3 nucleotide sequence: TGTGCCAGCAGCCAAGATAGGGGGACTAGCGGATTCACCGGGGAGCTGTTTTTT. This encodes CASSQDRGTSGFTGELFF.

V is TRBV7-9 and J is TRBJ2-5; D might be TRBD2 (7 bases). The CDR3 sequence is 15 residues long. Between the trimmed V and J ends, which lost 7 bases and 5 bases, there was a span of 20 bases. CDR1 and CDR2 (germline): SEHNR, FQNEAQ (reference sequence). CDR3 loop: CASNPSGGSWETQYF. CDR3 DNA sequence: TGTGCCAGCAACCCCTCGGGGGGCTCGTGGGAGACCCAGTACTTC.

J is TRBJ1-6 and V is TRBV7-2; D is unclear. The CDR3 extends over 12 amino acids. V was shortened by 6 bases and J by 5 bases, with 5 bases between the two germline ends. Germline V CDR1 and CDR2: SGHTA, FQGNSA. In DNA form, the CDR3 reads TGTGCCAGCAGTTATAATAATTCACCCCTCCACTTT. Protein: CASSYNNSPLHF.

The V gene is TRBV19, the J gene TRBJ2-1; maybe TRBD2 (6 bases). V was trimmed by 6 bases and J by 10 bases, leaving 10 bases between them. This CDR3 spans 11 amino acids. Germline values: CDR1 LNHDA, CDR2 SQIVND (reference sequence). In DNA, the CDR3 is TGTGCCAGTAGACGGGGGTACGAGCAGTTCTTC. Translating it yields CASRRGYEQFF.

This chain links TRBV28 with TRBJ2-7; TRBD1 or TRBD2 may be the D gene (5 bases each). This CDR3 spans 11 amino acids. The germline gives CDR1 MDHEN, CDR2 SYDVKM. V was pared by 8 bases and J by 6 bases, with 11 bases between. CDR3 residues: CASGDPFEQYF. CDR3 bases: TGTGCCAGCGGGGACCCCTTCGAGCAGTACTTC.

V usage is TRBV9 and J usage is TRBJ1-3; TRBD1 might be the D (6 bases). V dropped 0 bases and J dropped 4 bases, with 20 bases sitting between them. The germline CDR1 and CDR2 sequences are SGDLS and YYNGEE. CDR3 length: 18 amino acids. CDR3 in DNA: TGTGCCAGCAGCGTAGAGGGGGGAGGGCTGTGGTCCGGAAACACCATATATTTT. Encoded protein: CASSVEGGGLWSGNTIYF.

The rearrangement links TRBV5-1 to TRBJ2-2; 8 nucleotides match TRBD2. CDR1 is SGHRS and CDR2 is YFSETQ in the germline V gene. The CDR3 sequence is 16 residues long. V lost 4 bases and J lost 1; bases outside the gene matches: 6. The CDR3 loop is CASSITLAGNTGELFF. The DNA for the CDR3 is TGCGCCAGCAGCATCACTCTAGCGGGGAACACCGGGGAGCTGTTTTTT.

In DNA form, the CDR3 reads TGTGCCAGTAGTAGGGAGGGCTCCGGGGCCAACGTCCTGACTTTC. The encoded protein is CASSREGSGANVLTF. The chain has TRBV19 and TRBJ2-6; TRBD2 matches at 7 bases. This CDR3 has 15 residues. Germline CDR1 and CDR2: LNHDA and SQIVND (reference sequence). Germline trimming cut 4 bases from V and 4 bases from J; bases unmatched to any gene: 4.

The rearrangement joins TRBV27 to TRBJ1-1, with 9 bases fitting TRBD1. Per germline, CDR1 MNHEY and CDR2 SMNVEV (reference sequence). The CDR3 is made up of 13 amino acids. Trimming removed 5 bases from V and 7 bases from J; junction bases left unmatched: 5. The CDR3 spells CASSPDRGIEAFF. The CDR3 DNA reads TGTGCCAGCAGTCCCGACAGGGGGATTGAAGCTTTCTTT.